Presented here are 27 T cell receptor beta chains from one specimen sequenced in a study of T cells after yellow fever vaccination. TCRdb re-called the 5' RACE reads with MiXCR, one entry per CDR3 protein. The repertoire consists of more than 90,000 distinct CDR3 sequences, with 8.4% occurring once and the leading ten covering about 25%. The material sequenced was CD8+ T cells sorted from PBMCs, taken 45 days after the yellow fever booster vaccination. These receptors were obtained from a man aged 25 to 40 who received the YFV17D yellow fever vaccine.

This clonotype was recorded many times. This chain connects TRBV2 to TRBJ2-7; 8 bases are a match to TRBD1. The CDR3 runs 14 residues. J was trimmed by 3 bases and V by 4 bases; bases with no gene match: 5. CDR1 is SNHLY and CDR2 is FYNNEI in the germline V gene. The CDR3 bases are TGTGCCAGCAGTGGACATGGGACAGGCTACGAGCAGTACTTC. The encoded protein is CASSGHGTGYEQYF.

This clonotype was observed at least ten times. V gene TRBV7-2 combines with J gene TRBJ2-7, with TRBD1 matching 8 bases. The CDR3 runs 14 residues. The germline V gene encodes CDR1 SGHTA and CDR2 FQGNSA. V was pared by 0 bases and J by 5 bases, with 3 bases of the junction left unmatched. CDR3 region: CASSLADRVHEQYF. The CDR3 nucleotides read TGTGCCAGCAGCTTAGCGGACAGGGTCCACGAGCAGTACTTC.

CDR3 in amino acids: CASSFDSGRAYEQYF. The CDR3 region has the DNA TGTGCCAGCAGCTTTGATAGCGGGAGAGCCTACGAGCAGTACTTC. The chain carries TRBV7-2 and TRBJ2-7; 9 bases line up with TRBD2. This CDR3 comprises 15 residues. Germline CDR1 SGHTA, CDR2 FQGNSA. The junction had 5 bases not matched to a gene; V was cut back by 3 bases and J by 2 bases.

The rearrangement joins TRBV15 to TRBJ2-6; D uncertain. The CDR3 loop spans 20 amino acids. Germline CDR1 is LNHNV and CDR2 is YYDKDF (reference sequence). V was shortened by 5 bases and J by 5 bases, with 28 bases between the two germline ends. CDR3 nucleotide sequence: TGTGCCACCAGCGGCGTTGAGGTTGTGGGGATGATGAGTAGGGCCAACGTCCTGACTTTC. Protein: CATSGVEVVGMMSRANVLTF.

This clonotype appeared a single time. The conserved phenylalanine or tryptophan normally closing the CDR3 is absent here, so this likely arose from a read error. The CDR3 reads CASSYELTGTINTDTQYS. In DNA form, the CDR3 reads TGTGCCAGCAGTTACGAACTAACCGGGACTATAAACACAGATACGCAGTATTCT. The V and J genes are TRBV6-2 or TRBV6-3 and TRBJ2-3; 7 nucleotides line up with TRBD2. CDR1 and CDR2 (germline): MNHEY, SVGEGT. J gave up 2 bases and V 2 bases, and 13 bases lay outside the gene matches. This CDR3 comprises 18 residues.

In this sample, this clonotype turned up many times. The chain recombines TRBV6-5 with TRBJ2-7, with a possible D match to TRBD2 (6 bases). Germline loops: CDR1 MNHEY, CDR2 SVGAGI. Trimming removed 2 bases at V and 3 bases at J, with 8 bases between. CDR3 length: 13 amino acids. The CDR3 DNA sequence: TGTGCCAGCAGTTACGCGGGAAACTACGAGCAGTACTTC. Its protein product is CASSYAGNYEQYF.

This clonotype has a count of ten or more. The chain employs TRBV9 and TRBJ2-7; TRBD2 agrees at 9 bases. CDR3 length: 15 amino acids. Trimming at V came to 0 bases and at J to 6 bases, leaving 7 bases not matched to a gene. Germline CDR1 reads SGDLS; CDR2 reads YYNGEE. The CDR3 DNA is TGTGCCAGCAGCGTAGAAGCGGGAGGACCAGGCGAGCAGTACTTC. Its protein is CASSVEAGGPGEQYF.

This clonotype was recorded many times. The chain joins TRBV20-1 to TRBJ2-1; 8 positions match TRBD2. The CDR3 consists of 13 residues. J gave up 5 bases and V 3 bases, and 3 bases lay outside the gene matches. Looked up from germline, CDR1 is DFQATT and CDR2 is SNEGSKA (reference sequence). The DNA for the CDR3 is TGCAGTGCTAGCATGGGACTAGACAATGAGCAGTTCTTC. It specifies CSASMGLDNEQFF.

The chain carries TRBV28 and TRBJ2-5; the match to TRBD1 covers 8 bases. CDR1 is MDHEN, CDR2 SYDVKM, per germline. V lost 6 bases, J lost 4 bases, and 7 bases stayed unmatched. The CDR3 consists of 14 residues. CDR3 residues: CASSPTGELETQYF. CDR3 coding DNA: TGTGCCAGCAGCCCGACAGGGGAGTTAGAGACCCAGTACTTC.

This clonotype showed up many times. V usage is TRBV6-5 and J usage is TRBJ2-7; D is uncertain. This CDR3 contains 16 residues. The germline V gene has CDR1 MNHEY and CDR2 SVGAGI. Trimming left V 0 bases short and J 0 bases short, with 12 bases between. CDR3 protein: CASSYSLETPSYEQYF. The CDR3 nucleotides read TGTGCCAGCAGTTACTCCCTTGAGACACCCTCCTACGAGCAGTACTTC.

The sample holds many counts of this clonotype. V is TRBV20-1 and J is TRBJ2-3; 10 bases match TRBD2. Unmatched junction bases numbered 7, after V lost 5 bases and J lost 2 bases. Germline-derived CDR1 and CDR2 are DFQATT and SNEGSKA (reference sequence). This CDR3 is 15 amino acids long. CDR3 sequence: CSAELAGAFTDTQYF. CDR3 nucleotide sequence: TGCAGTGCTGAGCTAGCGGGAGCGTTCACAGATACGCAGTATTTT.

J is TRBJ2-1 and V is TRBV6-2 or TRBV6-3, with D perhaps matching TRBD2 (6 bases). Trimming stripped 4 bases from V and 10 bases from J, with 11 bases between. The CDR3 loop spans 12 amino acids. Germline lookup yields CDR1 MNHEY and CDR2 SVGEGT. Here the CDR3 reads CASSFEGREQFF. Written as DNA, the CDR3 is TGTGCCAGCAGTTTTGAGGGGAGGGAGCAGTTCTTC.

This clonotype was recorded at least ten times. The CDR3 nucleotides are TGTGCCAGCAGCTTAGGACAAGACTACGAGCAGTACTTC. It translates to CASSLGQDYEQYF. V is TRBV7-6 and J is TRBJ2-7; no definite D call. The CDR3 runs 13 residues. Trimming removed 1 base from V and 3 bases from J, with 7 bases in between. Germline V CDR1 and CDR2: SGHVS, FNYEAQ.

V and J are TRBV11-2 and TRBJ2-7; D is unclear. Trimming took off 3 bases at V and 3 bases at J, with 3 bases between the two ends. The CDR3 consists of 11 residues. CDR1 and CDR2 (germline): SGHAT, FQNNGV. The CDR3 spells CASSFHYEQYF. DNA of the CDR3: TGTGCCAGCAGCTTCCACTACGAGCAGTACTTC.

The table lists this clonotype with a few counts. This chain uses TRBV25-1 with TRBJ2-7, with D perhaps TRBD1 (6 bases). V was shortened by 0 bases and J by 3 bases, with 9 bases between the two germline ends. From germline, CDR1 is MGHDK and CDR2 SYGVNS. The CDR3 has 14 residues. The CDR3 loop reads CASSEYSRGYEQYF. The CDR3 bases are TGTGCCAGCAGTGAATATAGCAGGGGCTACGAGCAGTACTTC.

This clonotype occurred a few times. The rearrangement links TRBV27 to TRBJ2-1, with TRBD2 identical over 7 bases. The CDR3 runs 15 residues. The V gene end was trimmed by 7 bases and the J gene end by 4 bases; junction bases not matched to a gene: 10. In germline, CDR1 is MNHEY, CDR2 SMNVEV (reference sequence). CDR3 sequence (DNA): TGTGCCAGCACCCCGATGCCTAGCGGTTACAATGAGCAGTTCTTC. Residues: CASTPMPSGYNEQFF.

This clonotype was seen a handful of times. This chain connects TRBV9 to TRBJ2-1; D is uncertain. Trimming removed 3 bases from V and 6 bases from J, with 22 bases in between. Germline V lookup: CDR1 SGDLS, CDR2 YYNGEE. This CDR3 spans 17 amino acids. CDR3 DNA: TGTGCCAGCAGCGAGTCCCCTAACGACCTTGTTCTCAATGAGCAGTTCTTC. As protein: CASSESPNDLVLNEQFF.

This clonotype appeared many times. The chain has TRBV20-1 and TRBJ2-1, with TRBD2 matching 7 bases. The junction had 8 bases not matched to a gene; V was cut back by 6 bases and J by 0 bases. CDR1 is DFQATT, CDR2 SNEGSKA, per germline (reference sequence). The CDR3 length is 15 residues. The CDR3: CSAAASGSSYNEQFF. CDR3 bases: TGCAGTGCGGCCGCTAGCGGCAGCTCCTACAATGAGCAGTTCTTC.

This chain uses TRBV6-5 with TRBJ2-1, with 8 bases matching TRBD1. The germline V gene encodes CDR1 MNHEY and CDR2 SVGAGI. Trimming removed 4 bases from V and 4 bases from J; junction bases left unmatched: 3. The CDR3 has 14 residues. The CDR3 reads CASSLDRAYNEQFF. The CDR3 bases are TGTGCCAGCAGTTTGGACAGGGCGTACAATGAGCAGTTCTTC.

This clonotype has ten or more counts. The chain's CDR3 is CASSHLTTGPTEAFF. CDR3 DNA sequence: TGTGCCAGCAGCCATTTAACGACAGGGCCCACTGAAGCTTTCTTT. V and J are TRBV7-2 and TRBJ1-1, with 7 bases identical to TRBD1. The CDR3 is 15 residues long. V trimming: 5 bases; J trimming: 4 bases; junction bases outside the gene matches: 10. Germline V gene data show CDR1 as SGHTA and CDR2 as FQGNSA.

This clonotype has ten or more counts. CDR3 in DNA: TGCAGTGCGTCCGGGACTAGCACCTACAATGAGCAGTTCTTC. This sequence encodes CSASGTSTYNEQFF. The chain links TRBV20-1 to TRBJ2-1, with 9 bases aligning to TRBD2. CDR1 and CDR2 from the germline V gene are DFQATT and SNEGSKA (reference sequence). With V trimmed by 6 bases and J by 2 bases, 5 bases remained unmatched. The CDR3 runs to 14 residues.

The rearrangement links TRBV30 to TRBJ1-2, with no clear D. This CDR3 is 15 amino acids long. Trimming removed 4 bases from V and 4 bases from J, with 19 bases in between. Germline V gene data show CDR1 as GTSNPN and CDR2 as SVGIG (reference sequence). CDR3 coding DNA: TGTGCCTGGACATCCCTGGAGAGGTCGGCCTATGGCTACACCTTC. Translated, it gives CAWTSLERSAYGYTF.

V usage is TRBV4-2 and J usage is TRBJ2-7, with 7 bases aligning to TRBD2. The germline V gene encodes CDR1 LGHNA and CDR2 YNFKEQ. V was pared by 2 bases and J by 3 bases, with 4 bases of the junction left unmatched. The CDR3 runs 14 residues. The chain's CDR3 is CASSQRRESYEQYF. CDR3 sequence (DNA): TGTGCCAGCAGCCAAAGGCGGGAGAGCTACGAGCAGTACTTC.

This clonotype was recorded many times. The chain uses TRBV20-1 and TRBJ2-7; D is ambiguous. The germline V and J ends were trimmed by 3 bases and 3 bases, with 18 bases remaining between them. There are 15 residues in the CDR3. The germline gives CDR1 DFQATT, CDR2 SNEGSKA (reference sequence). As DNA, the CDR3 is TGCAGTGCTAGTTCCCTGGATTACAGAGGCTACGAGCAGTACTTC. This sequence encodes CSASSLDYRGYEQYF.

There are many counts of this clonotype. The chain carries TRBV29-1 and TRBJ2-7, with D possibly TRBD2 on 5 matching bases. Trimming took off 6 bases at V and 0 bases at J, with 15 bases between the two ends. Germline V gene sequence: CDR1 SQVTM, CDR2 ANQGSEA. The CDR3 runs to 14 residues. In DNA, the CDR3 is TGCAGCGTCCATAGCGAAAGAGACTCCTACGAGCAGTACTTC. Its protein product is CSVHSERDSYEQYF.

The chain joins TRBV29-1 to TRBJ2-1; D call uncertain. Trimming pared 4 bases from V and 1 base from J, leaving 8 bases between. Per the germline V gene, CDR1 is SQVTM and CDR2 is ANQGSEA. The CDR3 totals 13 residues. The DNA of the CDR3 is TGCAGCGTTGTATGGGTTTCCTACAATGAGCAGTTCTTC. The encoded protein is CSVVWVSYNEQFF.

This clonotype was found a few times. The chain uses TRBV7-2 and TRBJ2-3; 11 bases map to TRBD2. The CDR3 has 16 residues. From germline, CDR1 is SGHTA and CDR2 FQGNSA. With 5 bases clipped from V and 5 bases from J, the junction kept 9 bases outside the gene matches. The CDR3 loop is CASSILAGGPGDTQYF. The CDR3 DNA follows: TGTGCCAGCAGCATATTAGCGGGAGGGCCGGGAGATACGCAGTATTTT.